This paragraph reports one T cell receptor (beta chain). The CDR3 has 13 amino acids. V trimming: 7 bases; J trimming: 2 bases; junction bases outside the gene matches: 2. From germline, CDR1 is LNHDA and CDR2 SQIVND (reference sequence). The entry originates in a study of blood T cell repertoires in COVID-19. Study in general: Acute and convalescent COVID-19 specimens originated in the United States, Italy and Spain. PBMCs, B-cell-depleted T cells, or T cells provided the cDNA or gDNA that made up the material.

Per the original methods: Scientists estimated how many nucleated cells there were by amplifying reference gene primers. Some clones are missing from TCRdb's copy, which holds only in-frame ones; the method was immunoSEQ multiplex PCR. That table furnishes V, J and clone size, whereas the DNA furnished D and trimming. Counted here are some 33,000 clones, around 85% occurring once; the ten biggest clones make up under 8%. The sequencing sample was made of peripheral blood. V and J are TRBV19 and TRBJ1-5, with TRBD1 identical over 7 bases. The sequence was collected from a man aged 55 to 69 with active COVID-19. CDR3 nucleotides: TGTGCCAGTAATCAGGGGGGCAATCAGCCCCAGCATTTT. It specifies CASNQGGNQPQHF.